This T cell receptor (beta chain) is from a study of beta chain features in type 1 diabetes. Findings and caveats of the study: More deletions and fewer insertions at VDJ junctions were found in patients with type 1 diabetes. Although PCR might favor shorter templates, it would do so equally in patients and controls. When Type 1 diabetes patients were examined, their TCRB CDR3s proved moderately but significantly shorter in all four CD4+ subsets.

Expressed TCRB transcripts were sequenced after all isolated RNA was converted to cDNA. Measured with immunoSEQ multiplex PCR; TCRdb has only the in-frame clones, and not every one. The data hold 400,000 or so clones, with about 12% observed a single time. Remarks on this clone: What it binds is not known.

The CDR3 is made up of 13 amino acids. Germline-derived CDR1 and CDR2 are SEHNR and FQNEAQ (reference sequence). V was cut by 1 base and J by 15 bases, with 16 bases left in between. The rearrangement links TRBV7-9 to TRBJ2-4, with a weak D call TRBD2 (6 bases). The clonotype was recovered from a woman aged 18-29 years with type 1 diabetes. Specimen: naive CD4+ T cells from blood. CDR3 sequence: CASSLGRDGSMYF. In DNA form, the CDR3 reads TGTGCCAGCAGCTTAGGGAGGGACGGGTCTATGTACTTC.